The present entry profiles one TCR beta chain with its context. Donors of Cohort 3 who recovered were those that had two negative PCRs, clearance, or symptom resolution. These data originate in a study of blood T cell repertoires in COVID-19. The CDR3 totals 15 residues. CDR1 LNHDA and CDR2 SQIVND come from the germline V gene (reference sequence). Trimming removed 2 bases from V and 7 bases from J, with 15 bases in between. In the original analysis: Reference gene primer amplification yielded estimated nucleated cell counts. TCRdb's copy holds only in-frame clones and misses some; the assay was immunoSEQ multiplex PCR. V and J calls and clone size are those listed in that table; D and trimming were worked out from the DNA. The sample contains 170,000 or so clones, roughly 87% of which appear only once.

The chain recombines TRBV19 with TRBJ1-5; D is uncertain. The sequenced sample consisted of PBMCs or T cells enriched from blood (not recorded which). The origin of this receptor is a woman aged 50 to 65 who had recovered from COVID-19. The CDR3 protein is CASSIKRVLEQPQHF. The CDR3 DNA sequence: TGTGCCAGTAGTATAAAGCGGGTGCTGGAACAGCCCCAGCATTTT. The full variable domain, in which reference TRBV19 and TRBJ1-5 provide the parts outside the CDR3, is DGGITQSPKYLFRKEGQNVTLSCEQNLNHDAMYWYRQDPGQGLRLIYYSQIVNDFQKGDIAEGYSVSREKKESFPLTVTSAQKNPTAFYLCASSIKRVLEQPQHFGDGTRLSIL.